This TCR beta chain was recorded in a study of blood T cells in healthy people across ages. Study-wide results and limits: Age brought a roughly linear fall in TCR beta diversity measured per million T cells.

The authors ran a second PCR of roughly 6 to 12 cycles using a sample-barcoded 5' primer and a J-beta primer mix. TCRdb fed the 5' RACE reads into MiXCR, producing one record per CDR3 protein. The sample shows 980,000 or so distinct CDR3 sequences, 48% of them seen only once. As for this clonotype: Its antigen is not identified.

In germline, CDR1 is SGHDT, CDR2 YYEEEE. V trimming: 0 bases; J trimming: 4 bases; junction bases outside the gene matches: 4. The CDR3 is made up of 15 amino acids. It was 8 to 10 milliliters of peripheral blood that were drawn from each donor. Every sample had a minimum of 6.5 million PBMCs isolated. This sequence joins TRBV5-6 and TRBJ2-3, with 8 nucleotides matching TRBD1. The origin of this receptor is a man aged 25 to 40 in good health. Sequenced sample: blood. CDR3 nucleotide sequence: TGTGCCAGCAGCTTGGGACAGGGGAGGCCAGATACGCAGTATTTT. Protein: CASSLGQGRPDTQYF.